This TCR beta chain was observed in a study of T cell changes during pregnancy in multiple sclerosis. The J segment lost 8 bases and the V segment lost 6 bases, leaving 13 bases of the junction unmatched. Per germline, CDR1 MRHNA and CDR2 SNTAGT. This CDR3 comprises 15 residues. Libraries were prepared by immunoSEQ multiplex PCR; TCRdb keeps only in-frame clonotypes and omits some of them. This table holds about 13,000 clones, roughly 90% found once. Specimen: CD8+ T cells from peripheral blood mononuclear cells, collected in the first trimester of pregnancy. The chain combines TRBV6-4 with TRBJ2-1; 7 positions match TRBD1. The receptor was derived from a female donor with multiple sclerosis, enrolled in a pregnancy study. CDR3 bases: TGTGCCAGCAGCTCATCTCAGGGGGAAAGGGATGAGCAGTTCTTC. This sequence encodes CASSSSQGERDEQFF.